The entry that follows covers one T cell receptor (beta chain) sequence. The antigen is undetermined. CDR3 length: 12 amino acids. Germline CDR1 and CDR2: SGHDT and YYEEEE. V dropped 3 bases and J dropped 9 bases, with 11 bases sitting between them. These data belong to a study of CD8+ T cells in alopecia areata. Study-wide points: Greater clonality was observed in lesional scalp samples, especially alopecia totalis/universalis, versus normal scalp. Mice gave a clearer picture of TCR sharing than patients did, possibly for HLA-related reasons.

Treatment in this sample: oral pan-JAK inhibitor, 5-10 mg twice daily. After isolation, RNA underwent reverse transcription to generate cDNA as the sequencing template. The repertoire was sequenced with immunoSEQ multiplex PCR; TCRdb's copy has only in-frame clones and lacks some. This sample has hundreds of thousands of clones, with around two fifths found just once. The sequence was collected from a human donor with alopecia areata. The specimen comprised CD4+ T cells sorted from blood, sampled between weeks 30 and 35, from a patient treated with tofacitinib. The chain recombines TRBV5-6 with TRBJ2-3; maybe TRBD1 (7 bases). CDR3 coding DNA: TGTGCCAGCAGCTCAGGGGGGAGGACGCAGTATTTT. Its protein is CASSSGGRTQYF.